A selection of T cell receptor beta chains follows, all from one sample in a study of OX40 agonist ivuxolimab in advanced cancers. Sequencing was performed with immunoSEQ multiplex PCR; in TCRdb, only in-frame clones are kept and a portion is missing. Of 15,000 to 20,000 clones in the sample, 65% to 80% were seen once. The sequencing here drew on CD4+ or CD8+ T cells sorted from blood, taken in a trial of the OX40 agonist ivuxolimab. The source of these receptors is an adult with an advanced solid tumor such as melanoma, head and neck, liver or kidney cancer. Both conserved end residues are part of each CDR3. The D gene is left open where the match is weak. Rows may omit the clone size; those that give it use once, few, many or a size class.

TGTGCCAGCAGTTATCTGGGACAAGAGACCCAGTACTTC,CASSYLGQETQYF,TRBV6-5,NA,TRBJ2-5,NA
TGTGCCAGCAGCTTGGCAGGGGGCGCGGGCGTGGGTTACGAGCAGTACTTC,CASSLAGGAGVGYEQYF,TRBV5-6,TRBD1,TRBJ2-7,NA
TGTGCCAGCAGCTTAGAGGGCTCAAAAAACATTCAGTACTTC,CASSLEGSKNIQYF,TRBV11-3,NA,TRBJ2-4,once
TGCGCCAGCAGCATATCGGACAGTCTGGGGACTGAAGCTTTCTTT,CASSISDSLGTEAFF,TRBV5-1,NA,TRBJ1-1,NA
TGCAGCGTTGAAGGTCCCGACTCCTACAATGAGCAGTTCTTC,CSVEGPDSYNEQFF,TRBV29-1,NA,TRBJ2-1,NA
TGTGCCAGCAGTTTGCAAGGGCCCCCTACTGAAGCTTTCTTT,CASSLQGPPTEAFF,TRBV27,NA,TRBJ1-1,few
TGTGCCAGTGGACAGGAACTCCACAATGAGCAGTTCTTC,CASGQELHNEQFF,TRBV19,TRBD1,TRBJ2-1,NA
TGCGCCAGCAGCTATGAGAACTCACCGGGCAGATACGAGCAGTACTTC,CASSYENSPGRYEQYF,TRBV5-1,NA,TRBJ2-7,NA
TGTGCCAGTAGTAACGGGGCTGGGCCCTACGAGCAGTACTTC,CASSNGAGPYEQYF,TRBV19,NA,TRBJ2-7,NA
TGTGCCATCAGTGAGTCAGGCAGGGGAAGGACTAATGAAAAACTGTTTTTT,CAISESGRGRTNEKLFF,TRBV10-3,NA,TRBJ1-4,NA
TGTGCCAGTAGTATACCTAGCGGGAGTGACATTCAGTACTTC,CASSIPSGSDIQYF,TRBV19,TRBD2,TRBJ2-4,NA
TGTGCCAGCAGCTCCACCGCGACGGGACAGGGGAATGAAAAACTGTTTTTT,CASSSTATGQGNEKLFF,TRBV7-9,TRBD1,TRBJ1-4,few
TGTGCCAGCAGCCAAGGCCTGGGCCGGGACTTCTCCTACGAGCAGTACTTC,CASSQGLGRDFSYEQYF,TRBV14,NA,TRBJ2-7,NA
TGTGCCAGCAGCTCGGGACAGGGTGAATCACCCCTCCACTTT,CASSSGQGESPLHF,TRBV7-9,TRBD1,TRBJ1-6,NA
TGTGCCAGCAGCCAAGACAGGGCAGGCAATCAGCCCCAGCATTTT,CASSQDRAGNQPQHF,TRBV5-5,TRBD1,TRBJ1-5,NA
TGTGCCAGCAGTTTCGGCCAGGGGGCCGGGAATCAGCCCCAGCATTTT,CASSFGQGAGNQPQHF,TRBV28,TRBD1,TRBJ1-5,NA
TGTGCCAGCAGTTACTCGACGGGGGGGACTGGCTACACCTTC,CASSYSTGGTGYTF,TRBV6-5,NA,TRBJ1-2,NA
TGTGCTAGTGGTTTGGAAGAGTTGTTCCAGTACTTC,CASGLEELFQYF,TRBV12-5,NA,TRBJ2-5,NA
TGTGCCAGCAGCTTCGGGGGAGCTAATGAAAAACTGTTTTTT,CASSFGGANEKLFF,TRBV7-9,NA,TRBJ1-4,NA
TGTGCCAGCAGTCTTCAAGGGACCAATGAAAAACTGTTTTTT,CASSLQGTNEKLFF,TRBV27,NA,TRBJ1-4,NA
TGTGCCAGTAGTATGTTTTTTTCCGAGGGGTACGAGCAGTACTTC,CASSMFFSEGYEQYF,TRBV19,NA,TRBJ2-7,NA
TGTGCCAGCAGCTTAGGCGGCAGGGAGTACAATGAGCAGTTCTTC,CASSLGGREYNEQFF,TRBV7-2,NA,TRBJ2-1,once
TGTACCAGCAGCACTCTTGGTGAGGGTTGGAGAGGGAACTATGGCTACACCTTC,CTSSTLGEGWRGNYGYTF,TRBV21-1,NA,TRBJ1-2,NA
TGTGCCAGCAGCTTGGCAGTTAGCGTGGTCACAGATACGCAGTATTTT,CASSLAVSVVTDTQYF,TRBV5-6,NA,TRBJ2-3,NA
TGTGCCAGCAGGGTTTACAGGGAAGTCAACACCGGGGAGCTGTTTTTT,CASRVYREVNTGELFF,TRBV2,NA,TRBJ2-2,NA
TGTGCCAGCAGCTTAGGGCAGAACACTGAAGCTTTCTTT,CASSLGQNTEAFF,TRBV7-9,NA,TRBJ1-1,once
TGTGCCAGCAGCCCGCAGCAGGGTTCATACGAGCAGTACTTC,CASSPQQGSYEQYF,TRBV11-3,NA,TRBJ2-7,NA
TGTGCCAGCAGCTCCGACAGGGGGCGGGGGGCCAACGTCCTGACTTTC,CASSSDRGRGANVLTF,TRBV7-9,TRBD1,TRBJ2-6,once
TGTGCCATCAGGGAAATAGCGGGAGTGGAAGAGACCCAGTACTTC,CAIREIAGVEETQYF,TRBV10-3,TRBD2,TRBJ2-5,NA
TGCAGCGTTGAAAAAGGGGTAGAGACCCAGTACTTC,CSVEKGVETQYF,TRBV29-1,NA,TRBJ2-5,NA
TGTGCCAGCAGCTCCCTCAGGGGAGATACGCAGTATTTT,CASSSLRGDTQYF,TRBV7-2,NA,TRBJ2-3,NA
TGTGCCAGCAGTGTAAGCGGGAGGAGCGGGGAGCTGTTTTTT,CASSVSGRSGELFF,TRBV27,TRBD2,TRBJ2-2,NA
TGTGCCAGCAGTTACGGACTAAGCTACAATGAGCAGTTCTTC,CASSYGLSYNEQFF,TRBV27,NA,TRBJ2-1,NA
TGTGCCAGCAGCTCCCGGCCCCAGCACCCATGGGTCTTC,CASSSRPQHPWVF,TRBV7-9,NA,TRBJ2-1,NA
TGTGCCAGCAGTTTATTATCCAGGGATAAGCAGTTCTTC,CASSLLSRDKQFF,TRBV28,NA,TRBJ2-1,few
TGCAGCGCCAAGAACCTCTATGGCTACACCTTC,CSAKNLYGYTF,TRBV29-1,NA,TRBJ1-2,once
TGTGCCTGGAGTGTACGGGGCACCCGGGCCAATGAGCAGTTCTTC,CAWSVRGTRANEQFF,TRBV30,NA,TRBJ2-1,NA
TGCGCCAGCAGAGGGGCTAACTATGGCTACACCTTC,CASRGANYGYTF,TRBV4-1,NA,TRBJ1-2,medium-sized
TGTGCCAGCAGCCAATGGTTGGGGACCAACACTGAAGCTTTCTTT,CASSQWLGTNTEAFF,TRBV27,NA,TRBJ1-1,NA